This TCR beta chain was recorded in a study of blood T cell repertoires in COVID-19. This CDR3 is 16 amino acids long. The germline gives CDR1 SGHKS, CDR2 YYEKEE (reference sequence). Trimming removed 0 bases at V and 6 bases at J, with 13 bases between. The method was immunoSEQ multiplex PCR; TCRdb's version includes in-frame clones alone and lacks a portion of them. The data show 150,000 or so clones, around 81% seen once. This receptor was obtained from a man aged 70-80 years who had recovered from COVID-19. The sample was peripheral blood. The V and J genes are TRBV5-5 and TRBJ1-6; D is ambiguous. The CDR3 reads CASSLGAASSNSPLHF. The CDR3 region has the DNA TGTGCCAGCAGCTTGGGTGCAGCGAGCTCTAATTCACCCCTCCACTTT.